These 10 T cell receptor beta chains came from one sample sequenced in a study of T cell responses to AZD1222 COVID-19 vaccine. Sequencing was performed with immunoSEQ multiplex PCR; in TCRdb, only in-frame clones are kept and a portion is missing. The table shows around 180,000 clones, with about 90% occurring only once. The sequences come from peripheral blood, collected on day 0 of AZD1222 vaccination. These receptors were taken from an adult in good health.

The chain links TRBV9 to TRBJ2-3, with TRBD2 matching over 8 bases. The germline V gene has CDR1 SGDLS and CDR2 YYNGEE. This CDR3 region has 19 residues. Losses at the gene ends were 0 bases for V and 4 bases for J; bases not matched to a gene: 16. CDR3 residues: CASSVGRSGRSAAADTQYF. The CDR3 DNA sequence: TGTGCCAGCAGCGTAGGGCGGAGCGGGAGAAGCGCCGCCGCAGATACGCAGTATTTT.

The chain recombines TRBV24-1 with TRBJ2-1; unclear D gene. Germline CDR1 KGHDR, CDR2 SFDVKD. Trimming left V 3 bases short and J 0 bases short, with 11 bases between. This CDR3 has 16 residues. CDR3: CATSDPSESSYNEQFF. Written as DNA, the CDR3 is TGTGCCACCAGTGATCCTTCTGAGAGCTCCTACAATGAGCAGTTCTTC.

The chain's CDR3 is CASSPSRVPTEGYTF. The CDR3 DNA is TGCGCCAGCAGCCCCTCGAGGGTACCCACTGAGGGCTACACCTTC. The chain employs TRBV5-1 and TRBJ1-2; D remains ambiguous. CDR1 is SGHRS and CDR2 is YFSETQ in the germline V gene. The CDR3 runs 15 residues. The germline V and J ends were trimmed by 4 bases and 8 bases, with 21 bases remaining between them.

V and J are TRBV21-1 and TRBJ1-1; the D call of TRBD1 is as the table states it, not checked on the DNA. TRBV21-1 is a recognized pseudogene. The CDR3 is 15 residues long. CDR3 residues: CASRSRDRGPTEAFF. DNA of the CDR3: TGTGCCAGCAGGTCCCGGGACAGGGGGCCCACTGAAGCTTTCTTT.

This chain joins TRBV30 and TRBJ1-1; D unresolved. Looked up from germline, CDR1 is GTSNPN and CDR2 is SVGIG (reference sequence). This CDR3 has 11 amino acids. Trimming removed 3 bases at V and 11 bases at J, with 13 bases between. CDR3 amino acids: CAWRGGFTAFF. In DNA form, the CDR3 reads TGTGCCTGGAGAGGAGGGTTCACGGCTTTCTTT.

The CDR3 spells CASSLTALMNTEAFF. For the CDR3, the DNA is TGTGCCAGCAGCTTGACAGCATTAATGAACACTGAAGCTTTCTTT. The chain uses TRBV5-6 and TRBJ1-1; D is undetermined. V was cut by 1 base and J by 0 bases, with 10 bases left in between. Germline V CDR1 and CDR2: SGHDT, YYEEEE. This CDR3 spans 15 amino acids.

CDR3 protein: CASSVVVAGADTQYF. The CDR3 region has the DNA TGTGCCAGCAGCGTAGTGGTAGCGGGGGCAGATACGCAGTATTTT. This chain uses TRBV9 with TRBJ2-3, with TRBD2 matching over 9 bases. The CDR3 is made up of 15 amino acids. The trim removed 0 bases at V and 4 bases at J, leaving 3 bases unmatched. CDR1 SGDLS and CDR2 YYNGEE come from the germline V gene.

The rearrangement joins TRBV18 to TRBJ2-1; 8 bases fit TRBD2. Germline V lookup: CDR1 KGHSH, CDR2 LQKENI. This CDR3 contains 16 residues. V trimming: 0 bases; J trimming: 1 base; junction bases outside the gene matches: 2. In DNA form, the CDR3 reads TGTGCCAGCTCACCACCCCAGCGGGGGTCCTACAATGAGCAGTTCTTC. Translated, it gives CASSPPQRGSYNEQFF.

This sequence joins TRBV6-5 and TRBJ1-2, with D perhaps TRBD1 (5 bases). Between the trimmed V and J ends, which lost 6 bases and 4 bases, there was a span of 12 bases. Germline V lookup: CDR1 MNHEY, CDR2 SVGAGI. This CDR3 region has 13 residues. The CDR3 nucleotides are TGTGCCAGCAGCTACGGGGCCTTCTATGGCTACACCTTC. Protein sequence: CASSYGAFYGYTF.

The rearrangement joins TRBV4-1 to TRBJ2-7; 8 nucleotides line up with TRBD2. There are 16 residues in the CDR3. Unmatched junction bases numbered 6, after V lost 0 bases and J lost 2 bases. Germline lookup yields CDR1 MGHRA and CDR2 YSYEKL. The CDR3 spells CASSQDGLAGTYEQYF. CDR3 nucleotide sequence: TGCGCCAGCAGCCAAGATGGCCTAGCGGGCACCTACGAGCAGTACTTC.